These T cell receptor beta chains were read from a single sample in a study of shared clonotypes between healthy human individuals. Only in-frame clones appear in the TCRdb table, and some are missing; sequencing was by immunoSEQ multiplex PCR. The sample lists about 640,000 clones; approximately 75% were seen once. Material: memory CD4+ T cells sorted from blood. The receptors here all came from a woman aged 25 to 45 in good health. The CDR3 runs from the conserved cysteine through the conserved F or W. D genes are given only for firm matches. Expanded clones get a size class; other rows say once, few or many, or leave the size out.

V	J	D	size	DNA	CDR3
TRBV2	TRBJ2-7	TRBD2	NA	TGTGCCAGCAGTGTCGGGACTAGCGGCATTTTGGAGCAGTACTTC	CASSVGTSGILEQYF
TRBV27	TRBJ2-5	NA	NA	TGTGCCAGCAGTTCACTAACACAAGAGACCCAGTACTTC	CASSSLTQETQYF
TRBV7-9	TRBJ2-1	TRBD2	few	TGTGCCAGCAATCACCGTGGAGGACTAGTTAGATTCTCCTACAATGAGCAGTTCTTC	CASNHRGGLVRFSYNEQFF
TRBV5-4	TRBJ2-7	NA	NA	TGTGCCAGCAGCTTGGTAGCCGGCGAGCAGTACTTC	CASSLVAGEQYF
TRBV18	TRBJ1-5	NA	NA	TGTGCCAGCTCACCGGCTTCTGGACGTTTTAGCAATCAGCCCCAGCATTTT	CASSPASGRFSNQPQHF
TRBV5-1	TRBJ1-2	NA	NA	TGCGCCAGCAGTCCCGGGACAAACACCGGCTACACCTTC	CASSPGTNTGYTF
TRBV6-6	TRBJ2-1	NA	NA	TGTGCCAGCAGTAACGGGGACACCCGCCGCGATGAGCAGTTCTTC	CASSNGDTRRDEQFF
TRBV18	TRBJ1-5	NA	many	TGTGCCAGCTCACCAATGGGTGCTTGGAGCGAGGTCCAGCATTTT	CASSPMGAWSEVQHF
TRBV11-2	TRBJ2-1	NA	NA	TGTGCCAGCGAGACAGGCCTCCGGCGGTCCTACAATGAGCAGTTCTTC	CASETGLRRSYNEQFF
TRBV27	TRBJ2-1	NA	NA	TGTGCCAGCAGACTTAGCGAGGTTGAGCAGTTCTTC	CASRLSEVEQFF
TRBV29-1	TRBJ1-1	TRBD1	few	TGCAGCGTTGGGGGACAGATGAACACTGAAGCTTTCTTT	CSVGGQMNTEAFF
TRBV4-1	TRBJ2-3	TRBD2	NA	TGCGCCAGCAGCCTTAGACTAGCGGGAGTAGGGTATGAAGATACGCAGTATTTT	CASSLRLAGVGYEDTQYF
TRBV28	TRBJ2-2	NA	once	TGTGCCAGCAGTTTGTTAGCGGCGAACACCGGGGAGCTGTTTTTT	CASSLLAANTGELFF
TRBV28	TRBJ2-7	NA	once	TGTGCCAGCCTGTCGAGCGGAGCTAGCTCCTACGAGCAGTACTTC	CASLSSGASSYEQYF
TRBV27	TRBJ2-7	TRBD2	NA	TGTGCCAGCAGCGTAGGTAGCGGGAGCTACGAGCAGTACTTC	CASSVGSGSYEQYF
TRBV6-5	TRBJ2-5	NA	NA	TGTGCCAGCAGTTACGGGGGCCAGCCCCAAGAGACCCAGTACTTC	CASSYGGQPQETQYF
TRBV28	TRBJ1-2	NA	NA	TGTGCCAGCAGTTTCGGGGGGGGAATCGGCTACACCTTC	CASSFGGGIGYTF
TRBV6-5	TRBJ2-2	NA	NA	TGTGCCAGCAGTCGTACGGGACTGAACACCGGGGAGCTGTTTTTT	CASSRTGLNTGELFF
TRBV28	TRBJ2-7	NA	NA	TGTGCCAGCAGTGACCCGGGACGCATTGACTCCTACGAGCAGTACTTC	CASSDPGRIDSYEQYF
TRBV10-3	TRBJ2-2	NA	NA	TGTGCCATCAGTGAGTCCGCGAACACCGGGGAGCTGTTTTTT	CAISESANTGELFF
TRBV5-1	TRBJ2-1	NA	NA	TGCGCCAGCAGCCCGGACGGGGGCTCCTACAATGAGCAGTTCTTC	CASSPDGGSYNEQFF
TRBV7-9	TRBJ1-3	TRBD1	once	TGTGCCAGCAGCTTAGGATTTCAGGGGGCCCGGGGAAACACCATATATTTT	CASSLGFQGARGNTIYF
TRBV5-5	TRBJ2-7	NA	once	TGTGCCAGCAGCTTGGAGGTGGGGGAGCAGTACTTC	CASSLEVGEQYF
TRBV28	TRBJ2-1	NA	NA	TGTGCCAGCAGTTTACAAGAAAGGTACAATGAGCAGTTCTTC	CASSLQERYNEQFF
TRBV29-1	TRBJ1-1	NA	few	TGCAGCGCCCGCCAGGATTGGAACACTGAAGCTTTCTTT	CSARQDWNTEAFF
TRBV28	TRBJ1-2	NA	NA	TGTGCCAGCAGTCTTAGAGGGGGGAACACCTTC	CASSLRGGNTF
TRBV7-7	TRBJ2-5	TRBD2	NA	TGTGCCAGCAGCTTAGTCGGTGGGACTAGCGGGGGGGAGACCCAGTACTTC	CASSLVGGTSGGETQYF
TRBV5-4	TRBJ1-2	NA	NA	TGTGCCAGCAGCTCCAGTAATCCAAACTATGGCTACACCTTC	CASSSSNPNYGYTF
TRBV5-1	TRBJ2-4	NA	NA	TGCGCCAGCAGCACAGGAGCGTATTCGGGGGGCGACATTCAGTACTTC	CASSTGAYSGGDIQYF
TRBV19	TRBJ1-1	NA	NA	TGTGCCAGTACCCGACGGCTGAACACTGAAGCTTTCTTT	CASTRRLNTEAFF
TRBV7-3	TRBJ2-7	NA	NA	TGTGCCAGCAGCTTAACAAGCACAGGTCTTACCTACGAGCAGTACTTC	CASSLTSTGLTYEQYF